A selection of T cell receptor beta chains follows, all from one sample in a study of beta chain features in type 1 diabetes. Only in-frame clones appear in the TCRdb table, and some are missing; sequencing was by immunoSEQ multiplex PCR. This table holds fewer than 450,000 clones, around an eighth found once. The sequencing input was naive CD4+ T cells from blood. The source of these receptors is a woman under 30 with type 1 diabetes. Each CDR3 is given without its conserved first and last residue. Each record gives: V gene, D gene, CDR3 protein. D genes are given only for firm matches.

>TRBV7-8|.
ASSSPGSYGYT
>TRBV28|.
ASIGGASSYNEQF
>TRBV7-3|.
ASSFRLSTDTQY
>TRBV16|.
ASTYQDGLNQPQH
>TRBV14|TRBD2
ASSQDVPGLADAQETQY
>TRBV28|TRBD2
ASREREGLGEQF
>TRBV6-6|TRBD2
ASSTGLAGANEQF
>TRBV19|.
ASSMDRTNQPQH
>TRBV5-1|.
ASSLELPPRNDNYGYT
>TRBV27|.
ASDRVGVPLLFYGYT
>TRBV30|TRBD1
AWMGDSYEKLF
>TRBV9|TRBD2
ASSVGGRAEGTQY
>TRBV9|.
ASSAEGDYGYT
>TRBV10-3|.
AIRGGINYGYT
>TRBV20-1|TRBD2
SAEREDEQF
>TRBV29-1|.
SVERRLGNTEAF
>TRBV20-1|.
SARLYNEQF